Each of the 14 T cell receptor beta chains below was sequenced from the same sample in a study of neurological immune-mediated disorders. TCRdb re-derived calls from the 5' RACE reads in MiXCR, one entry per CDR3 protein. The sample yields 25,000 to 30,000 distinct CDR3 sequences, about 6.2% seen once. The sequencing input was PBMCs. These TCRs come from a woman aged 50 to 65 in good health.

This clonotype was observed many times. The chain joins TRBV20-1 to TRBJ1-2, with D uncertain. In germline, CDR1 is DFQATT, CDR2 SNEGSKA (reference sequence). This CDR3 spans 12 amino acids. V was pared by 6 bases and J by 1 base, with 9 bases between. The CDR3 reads CSAGPFNYGYTF. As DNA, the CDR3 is TGCAGTGCCGGCCCGTTTAACTATGGCTACACCTTC.

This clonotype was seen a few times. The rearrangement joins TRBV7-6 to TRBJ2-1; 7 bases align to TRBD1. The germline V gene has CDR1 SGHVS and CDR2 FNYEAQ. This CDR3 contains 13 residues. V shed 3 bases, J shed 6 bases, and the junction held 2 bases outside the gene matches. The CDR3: CASSFTGANEQFF. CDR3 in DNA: TGTGCCAGCAGCTTCACAGGGGCCAATGAGCAGTTCTTC.

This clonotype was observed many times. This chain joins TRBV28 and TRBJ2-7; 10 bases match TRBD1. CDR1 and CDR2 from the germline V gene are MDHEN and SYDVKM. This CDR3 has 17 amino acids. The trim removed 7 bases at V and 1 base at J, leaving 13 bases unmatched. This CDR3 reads CASMLRTGGNPSYEQYF. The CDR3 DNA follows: TGTGCCAGCATGTTGCGGACAGGGGGTAACCCGTCCTACGAGCAGTACTTC.

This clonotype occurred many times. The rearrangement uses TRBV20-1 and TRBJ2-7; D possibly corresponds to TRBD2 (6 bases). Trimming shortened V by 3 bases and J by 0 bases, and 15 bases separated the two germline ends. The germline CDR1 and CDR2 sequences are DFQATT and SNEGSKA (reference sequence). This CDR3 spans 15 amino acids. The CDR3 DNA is TGCAGTGCTAGGATAGCGGTTACATCCTCCTACGAGCAGTACTTC. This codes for CSARIAVTSSYEQYF.

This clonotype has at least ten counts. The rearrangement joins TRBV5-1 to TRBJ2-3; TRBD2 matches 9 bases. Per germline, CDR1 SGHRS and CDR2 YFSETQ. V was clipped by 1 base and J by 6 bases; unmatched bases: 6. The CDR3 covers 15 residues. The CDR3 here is CASSLHQREADTQYF. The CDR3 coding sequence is TGCGCCAGCAGCTTGCACCAGCGGGAGGCTGATACGCAGTATTTT.

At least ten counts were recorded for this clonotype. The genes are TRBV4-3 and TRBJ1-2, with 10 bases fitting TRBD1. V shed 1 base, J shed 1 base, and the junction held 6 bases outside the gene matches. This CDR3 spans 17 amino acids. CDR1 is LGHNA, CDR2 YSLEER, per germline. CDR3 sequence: CASSQALGQGLNYGYTF. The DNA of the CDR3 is TGCGCCAGCAGCCAAGCACTGGGACAGGGGCTTAACTATGGCTACACCTTC.

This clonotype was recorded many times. CDR3 in amino acids: CASSEQAEMSYGYTF. CDR3 nucleotides: TGTGCCAGCAGTGAGCAGGCGGAAATGTCTTATGGCTACACCTTC. The chain carries TRBV2 and TRBJ1-2; D unclear. Germline CDR1 SNHLY, CDR2 FYNNEI. The V and J ends lost 3 bases and 5 bases respectively, with 16 bases between them. The CDR3 length is 15 residues.

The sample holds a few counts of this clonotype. CDR3 protein: CASSGQGNEQYF. The CDR3 DNA is TGTGCCAGCAGTGGCCAGGGGAACGAGCAGTACTTC. The V gene is TRBV2, the J gene TRBJ2-7; D perhaps matches TRBD1 (6 bases). The V end lost 4 bases, the J end lost 5 bases, and 9 bases lay between the germline ends. Germline lookup yields CDR1 SNHLY and CDR2 FYNNEI. The CDR3 runs 12 residues.

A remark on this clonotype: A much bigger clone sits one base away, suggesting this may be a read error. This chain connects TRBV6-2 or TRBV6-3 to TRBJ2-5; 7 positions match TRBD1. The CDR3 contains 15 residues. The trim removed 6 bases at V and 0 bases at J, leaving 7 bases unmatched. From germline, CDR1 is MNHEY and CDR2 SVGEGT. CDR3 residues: CASSRGKRNQETQYF. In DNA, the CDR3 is TGTGCCAGCAGCAGGGGGAAGCGGAACCAAGAGACCCAGTACTTC.

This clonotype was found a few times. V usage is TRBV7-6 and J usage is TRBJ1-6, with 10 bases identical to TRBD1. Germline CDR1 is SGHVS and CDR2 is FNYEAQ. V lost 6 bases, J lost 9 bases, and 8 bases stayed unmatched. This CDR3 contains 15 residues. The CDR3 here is CASRGQGSLSSPLHF. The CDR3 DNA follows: TGTGCCAGCAGGGGACAGGGGTCCTTGAGTTCACCCCTCCACTTT. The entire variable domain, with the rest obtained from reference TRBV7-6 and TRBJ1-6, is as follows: GAGVSQSPRYKVTKRGQDVALRCDPISGHVSLYWYRQALGQGPEFLTYFNYEAQQDKSGLPNDRFSAERPEGSISTLTIQRTEQRDSAMYRCASRGQGSLSSPLHFGNGTRLTVT.

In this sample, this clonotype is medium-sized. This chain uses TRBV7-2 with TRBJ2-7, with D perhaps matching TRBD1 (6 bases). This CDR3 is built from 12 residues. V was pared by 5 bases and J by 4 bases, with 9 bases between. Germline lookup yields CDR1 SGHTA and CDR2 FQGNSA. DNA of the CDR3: TGTGCCAGCAGCACTACAGGGTACGAGCAGTACTTC. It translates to CASSTTGYEQYF.

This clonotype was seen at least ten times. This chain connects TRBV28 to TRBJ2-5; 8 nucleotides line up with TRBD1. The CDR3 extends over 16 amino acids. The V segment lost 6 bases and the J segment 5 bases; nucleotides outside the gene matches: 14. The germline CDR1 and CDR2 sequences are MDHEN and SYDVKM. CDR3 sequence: CASSKRTGKQAETQYF. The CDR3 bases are TGTGCCAGCAGCAAACGGACAGGGAAGCAGGCGGAGACCCAGTACTTC.

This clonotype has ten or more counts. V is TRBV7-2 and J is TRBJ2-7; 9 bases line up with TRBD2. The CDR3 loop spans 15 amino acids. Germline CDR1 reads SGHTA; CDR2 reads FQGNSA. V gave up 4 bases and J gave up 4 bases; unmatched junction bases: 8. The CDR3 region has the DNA TGTGCCAGCAGCTACCTTAGCGGGAGAGGGTACGAGCAGTACTTC. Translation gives CASSYLSGRGYEQYF.

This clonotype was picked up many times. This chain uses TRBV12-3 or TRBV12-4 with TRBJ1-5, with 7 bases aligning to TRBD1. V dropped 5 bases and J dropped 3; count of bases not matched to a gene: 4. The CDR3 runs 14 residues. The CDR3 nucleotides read TGTGCCAGCAGTAGGGACAGACCCAATCAGCCCCAGCATTTT. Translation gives CASSRDRPNQPQHF.